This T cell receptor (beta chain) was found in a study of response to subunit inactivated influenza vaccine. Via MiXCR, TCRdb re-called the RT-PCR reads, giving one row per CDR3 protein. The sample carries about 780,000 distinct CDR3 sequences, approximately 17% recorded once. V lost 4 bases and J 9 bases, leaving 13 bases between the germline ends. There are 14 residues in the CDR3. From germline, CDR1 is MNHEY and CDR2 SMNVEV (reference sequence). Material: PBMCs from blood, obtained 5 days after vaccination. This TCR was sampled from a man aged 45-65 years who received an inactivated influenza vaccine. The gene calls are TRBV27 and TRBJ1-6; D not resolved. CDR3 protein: CASSSRRSSSPLHF. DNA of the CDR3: TGTGCCAGCAGTTCGAGAAGGTCCTCTTCACCCCTCCACTTT.